This T cell receptor (beta chain) was profiled in a study of blood T cell repertoires in COVID-19. Looking at the study overall: From the United States, Italy and Spain came samples of acute and convalescent COVID-19.

Participant ages covered about 18 to 89 years across about 22 US areas. Participant-reported clinical history was the basis for cohort assignment. Per the original methods: Using reference gene primer amplification, nucleated cell counts were estimated. Method: immunoSEQ multiplex PCR; TCRdb's copy keeps in-frame clones and lacks some. The DNA gave D and trimming, while V, J and clone size come from that table. The profile covers about 270,000 clones, with about 91% appearing a single time and about 3% taken by the ten largest. This CDR3 has 15 residues. CDR1 is MGHRA and CDR2 is YSYEKL in the germline V gene. With V trimmed by 4 bases and J by 7 bases, 9 bases remained unmatched.

The sequenced material came from PBMCs or T cells enriched from blood (not recorded which). The sequence derives from a man between 40 and 49 years old who had been exposed to COVID-19. The chain couples TRBV4-1 to TRBJ2-2; 7 bases agree with TRBD1. The CDR3 DNA sequence: TGCGCCAGCAGCCGAAGGCTTACAGGGGACGGGGAGCTGTTTTTT. Its translation is CASSRRLTGDGELFF.